The 29 T cell receptor beta chains below were found in one sample sequenced in a study of blood T cell repertoires in COVID-19. Sequencing used immunoSEQ multiplex PCR; TCRdb keeps in-frame clones, though not all of them. The sample lists around 300,000 clones, roughly 86% occurring once. Sequencing was carried out using PBMCs or T cells enriched from blood (not recorded which). The source of these receptors is a woman aged 55-69 years who had recovered from COVID-19.

The V call is TRBV28, the J call TRBJ2-7; 8 positions agree with TRBD2. CDR3 length: 14 amino acids. Germline lookup yields CDR1 MDHEN and CDR2 SYDVKM. Losses at the gene ends were 8 bases for V and 6 bases for J; bases not matched to a gene: 12. The DNA of the CDR3 is TGTGCCAGCGTCCGGGGGGGGCGAATATTCGAGCAGTACTTC. Translation: CASVRGGRIFEQYF.

The chain is built from TRBV19 and TRBJ2-7; 9 nucleotides agree with TRBD1. V lost 4 bases and J lost 3; bases outside the gene matches: 1. This CDR3 contains 13 residues. Germline V gene data show CDR1 as LNHDA and CDR2 as SQIVND (reference sequence). The CDR3 DNA is TGTGCCAGTAGTAGGACAGGGGACTACGAGCAGTACTTC. Translation: CASSRTGDYEQYF.

The genes are TRBV30 and TRBJ1-1, with a weak D call TRBD1 (6 bases). The CDR3 loop spans 16 amino acids. Per germline, CDR1 GTSNPN and CDR2 SVGIG (reference sequence). Trimming took off 5 bases at V and 7 bases at J, with 26 bases between the two ends. This CDR3 reads CAWGGFRDKYSGEAFF. CDR3 in DNA: TGTGCCTGGGGGGGATTCCGGGACAAATATTCGGGTGAAGCTTTCTTT. Full variable domain (remainder filled in from reference TRBV30 and TRBJ1-1): SQTIHQWPATLVQPVGSPLSLECTVEGTSNPNLYWYRQAAGRGLQLLFYSVGIGQISSEVPQNLSASRPQDRQFILSSKKLLLSDSGFYLCAWGGFRDKYSGEAFFGQGTRLTVV.

This sequence joins TRBV6-5 and TRBJ2-3, with D maybe TRBD1 (6 bases). The CDR3 runs to 15 residues. Germline CDR1 reads MNHEY; CDR2 reads SVGAGI. V was shortened by 7 bases and J by 2 bases, with 16 bases between the two germline ends. The CDR3 bases are TGTGCCAGCACCCCTACAGGGCAGGTCACAGATACGCAGTATTTT. Translating gives CASTPTGQVTDTQYF.

V gene TRBV11-3 combines with J gene TRBJ2-3, with 7 bases aligning to TRBD1. The CDR3 runs 15 residues. CDR1 SGHNT and CDR2 YENEEA come from the germline V gene. The junction had 4 bases not matched to a gene; V was cut back by 0 bases and J by 4 bases. The CDR3 DNA is TGTGCCAGCAGCTTAGAGACCACAGGGGCAGATACGCAGTATTTT. Encoded protein: CASSLETTGADTQYF.

The J gene is TRBJ2-7, the V gene TRBV6-5; tentative D call: TRBD2 (6 bases). Germline V CDR1 and CDR2: MNHEY, SVGAGI. This CDR3 has 14 amino acids. The V end lost 8 bases, the J end lost 2 bases, and 16 bases lay between the germline ends. The chain's CDR3 is CASRRGGTPYEQYF. In DNA, the CDR3 is TGTGCCAGCCGTCGGGGCGGGACCCCCTACGAGCAGTACTTC.

This clone has more than one count but fewer than ten. The V call is TRBV19, the J call TRBJ1-1, with TRBD1 matching over 9 bases. Germline CDR1 is LNHDA and CDR2 is SQIVND (reference sequence). This CDR3 has 17 amino acids. V lost 4 bases to trimming and J lost 4 bases; unmatched junction nucleotides: 13. The CDR3 region has the DNA TGTGCCAGTAGTACAGTCCCGGGACAGGGACGGGCCACTGAAGCTTTCTTT. It yields the protein CASSTVPGQGRATEAFF.

This clone was seen once. The chain recombines TRBV18 with TRBJ1-5; D ambiguous. The CDR3 is 16 amino acids. Trimming left V 0 bases short and J 7 bases short, with 16 bases between. Germline lookup yields CDR1 KGHSH and CDR2 LQKENI. The CDR3, as DNA: TGTGCCAGCTCACCACCTGTGGCGGCCAGTGGGCAGCCCCAGCATTTT. This gives the protein CASSPPVAASGQPQHF.

The V and J genes are TRBV5-1 and TRBJ2-1; 7 positions agree with TRBD2. CDR1 is SGHRS and CDR2 is YFSETQ in the germline V gene. V shed 4 bases, J shed 5 bases, and the junction held 9 bases outside the gene matches. CDR3 length: 15 amino acids. The CDR3 reads CASSPGRALNNEQFF. In nucleotides, the CDR3 is TGCGCCAGCAGCCCAGGGAGGGCATTGAACAATGAGCAGTTCTTC.

V gene TRBV11-2 combines with J gene TRBJ1-4; 8 bases map to TRBD1. CDR1 SGHAT and CDR2 FQNNGV come from the germline V gene. Trimming removed 1 base from V and 2 bases from J; junction bases left unmatched: 9. The CDR3 has 18 amino acids. CDR3 in amino acids: CASSLGVAGGETNEKLFF. In DNA form, the CDR3 reads TGTGCCAGCAGCTTAGGCGTGGCAGGGGGCGAGACTAATGAAAAACTGTTTTTT.

This clone was counted a single time. J is TRBJ2-7 and V is TRBV6-5; weak D call: TRBD1 (5 bases). Germline V gene data show CDR1 as MNHEY and CDR2 as SVGAGI. Trimming stripped 5 bases from V and 2 bases from J, with 13 bases between. The CDR3 contains 14 residues. CDR3 bases: TGTGCCAGCAGTCCTGTGACAGTCACCTACGAGCAGTACTTC. Its translation is CASSPVTVTYEQYF.

This clone showed up just a few times. The gene calls are TRBV4-2 and TRBJ2-7; D is unresolved. The CDR3 length is 14 residues. Per the germline V gene, CDR1 is LGHNA and CDR2 is YNFKEQ. The ends were cut back, 0 bases at V and 4 bases at J, with 10 bases in the middle. The CDR3 protein is CASSQDRQRYEQYF. CDR3 bases: TGTGCCAGCAGCCAAGACAGGCAGAGATACGAGCAGTACTTC.

This clone has just one count. This sequence joins TRBV11-3 and TRBJ1-1; 7 bases map to TRBD1. V lost 3 bases to trimming and J lost 5 bases; unmatched junction nucleotides: 12. Germline assignment: CDR1 SGHNT and CDR2 YENEEA. The CDR3 length is 16 residues. The CDR3 coding sequence is TGTGCCAGCAGCTTGGCCAGGGGGGAAGTGTGGACTGAAGCTTTCTTT. Its protein product is CASSLARGEVWTEAFF.

The rearrangement uses TRBV6-1 and TRBJ1-5; D is perhaps TRBD1 (6 bases). The length of the CDR3 is 16 residues. V lost 3 bases and J lost 0, with 12 bases in between. Germline V gene sequence: CDR1 MNHNS, CDR2 SASEGT. In nucleotides, the CDR3 is TGTGCCAGCAGTGAGTACAGGGAATATAGCAATCAGCCCCAGCATTTT. Its protein product is CASSEYREYSNQPQHF.

The chain recombines TRBV7-2 with TRBJ2-1, with 11 positions matching TRBD2. Unmatched junction bases numbered 6, after V lost 2 bases and J lost 9 bases. The length of the CDR3 is 15 residues. The germline V gene encodes CDR1 SGHTA and CDR2 FQGNSA. CDR3 DNA sequence: TGTGCCAGCAGCTTACTAATAGCGGGGGGGCCTGAGCAGTTCTTC. Protein sequence: CASSLLIAGGPEQFF. Drawing the rest from reference TRBV7-2 and TRBJ2-1, the complete variable domain is GAGVSQSPSNKVTEKGKDVELRCDPISGHTALYWYRQSLGQGLEFLIYFQGNSAPDKSGLPSDRFSAERTGGSVSTLTIQRTQQEDSAVYLCASSLLIAGGPEQFFGPGTRLTVL.

This chain connects TRBV28 to TRBJ1-2; 9 nucleotides match TRBD1. Germline assignment: CDR1 MDHEN and CDR2 SYDVKM. With 10 bases clipped from V and 6 bases from J, the junction kept 12 bases outside the gene matches. The CDR3 spans 14 residues. The CDR3 sequence: CATTTGGAVNGYTF. CDR3 bases: TGTGCCACCACTACAGGGGGCGCAGTTAATGGCTACACCTTC.

This clone has only one observation. V gene TRBV7-8 combines with J gene TRBJ2-5; TRBD1 agrees at 10 bases. Germline CDR1 is SGHVS and CDR2 is FQNEAQ. V trimming: 1 base; J trimming: 5 bases; junction bases outside the gene matches: 7. The CDR3 totals 16 residues. The CDR3 DNA sequence: TGTGCCAGCAGCTTAGGAACGGGACAGGGGCTGGAGACCCAGTACTTC. This encodes CASSLGTGQGLETQYF.

The chain joins TRBV4-2 to TRBJ1-1; TRBD1 might be the D (5 bases). The V gene's germline CDR1 is LGHNA and CDR2 YNFKEQ. The V gene lost 4 bases and the J gene lost 10 bases, with 19 bases spanning the gap. The CDR3 runs 14 residues. The CDR3 region has the DNA TGTGCCAGCAGCCCCGACGGGGGGGACCCTGGAGCTTTCTTT. It specifies CASSPDGGDPGAFF.

The chain employs TRBV27 and TRBJ2-1, with 7 bases matching TRBD2. Germline values: CDR1 MNHEY, CDR2 SMNVEV (reference sequence). The CDR3 has 13 residues. The V gene end was trimmed by 7 bases and the J gene end by 5 bases; junction bases not matched to a gene: 5. In DNA, the CDR3 is TGTGCCAGCAAAATGCTAGCGGACAATGAGCAGTTCTTC. It codes for CASKMLADNEQFF.

This rearrangement joins TRBV3-1 (or the pseudogene TRBV3-2) to TRBJ2-1, with D hard to call. Germline CDR1 LGHDT, CDR2 YNNKEL (reference sequence). This CDR3 region has 16 residues. Trimming pared 1 base from V and 2 bases from J, leaving 12 bases between. This CDR3 is CASSQATGHAYNEQFF. In DNA form, the CDR3 reads TGTGCCAGCAGCCAAGCGACGGGTCATGCCTACAATGAGCAGTTCTTC.

V usage is TRBV3-1 (or the pseudogene TRBV3-2) and J usage is TRBJ2-7, with 10 bases that match TRBD2. CDR1 LGHDT and CDR2 YNNKEL come from the germline V gene (reference sequence). Losses at the gene ends were 1 base for V and 1 base for J; bases not matched to a gene: 4. The CDR3 is 16 amino acids. CDR3 DNA: TGTGCCAGCAGCCAAGGGCTAGCGGGAGTATCCTACGAGCAGTACTTC. Residues: CASSQGLAGVSYEQYF.

This chain joins TRBV9 and TRBJ2-3; 10 nucleotides align to TRBD2. The CDR3 covers 18 residues. Germline CDR1 and CDR2: SGDLS and YYNGEE. With V trimmed by 2 bases and J by 1 base, 10 bases remained unmatched. The CDR3 sequence: CASSVPLAGVGGTDTQYF. CDR3 sequence (DNA): TGTGCCAGCAGCGTCCCCCTAGCGGGAGTTGGTGGCACAGATACGCAGTATTTT.

This chain connects TRBV3-1 (or the pseudogene TRBV3-2) to TRBJ2-7; TRBD2 agrees at 12 bases. The germline V gene has CDR1 LGHDT and CDR2 YNNKEL (reference sequence). With V trimmed by 4 bases and J by 0 bases, 7 bases remained unmatched. CDR3 length equals 17 residues. The CDR3 coding sequence is TGTGCCAGCAGCCTAGACACTAGCGGGGGGCTCTCCTACGAGCAGTACTTC. Translating gives CASSLDTSGGLSYEQYF.

This chain connects TRBV15 to TRBJ1-5; 8 bases match TRBD1. Germline V gene sequence: CDR1 LNHNV, CDR2 YYDKDF (reference sequence). V lost 1 base to trimming and J lost 2 bases; unmatched junction nucleotides: 4. The length of the CDR3 is 16 residues. The CDR3 DNA follows: TGTGCCACCAGCAGAGCGGTGACAGGGGGCAATCAGCCCCAGCATTTT. It translates to CATSRAVTGGNQPQHF.

The chain employs TRBV3-1 (or the pseudogene TRBV3-2) and TRBJ1-2, with unresolved D. This CDR3 spans 12 amino acids. V was clipped by 2 bases and J by 5 bases, with 6 bases between them. Looked up from germline, CDR1 is LGHDT and CDR2 is YNNKEL (reference sequence). CDR3 DNA sequence: TGTGCCAGCAGCCAAACATTTTATGGCTACACCTTC. Translation gives CASSQTFYGYTF.

The rearrangement links TRBV5-1 to TRBJ1-1, with TRBD1 identical over 8 bases. The germline V gene has CDR1 SGHRS and CDR2 YFSETQ. V lost 3 bases to trimming and J lost 1 base; unmatched junction nucleotides: 2. The CDR3 length is 14 residues. The CDR3, as DNA: TGCGCCAGCAGCTGGACAGGGAGGAACACTGAAGCTTTCTTT. The encoded protein is CASSWTGRNTEAFF.

This clone was seen only once. The chain carries TRBV5-1 and TRBJ1-6; D is undetermined. V lost 1 base to trimming and J lost 7 bases, with 15 bases between them. Germline-derived CDR1 and CDR2 are SGHRS and YFSETQ. The CDR3 length is 16 residues. Here the CDR3 reads CASSLISRQENSPLHF. CDR3 nucleotide sequence: TGCGCCAGCAGCTTGATTTCCCGGCAGGAAAATTCACCCCTCCACTTT.

The CDR3 spells CASTHRDRVATNEKLFF. The CDR3 bases are TGTGCCAGCACCCACCGGGACAGGGTCGCAACTAATGAAAAACTGTTTTTT. V and J are TRBV21-1 and TRBJ1-4; the D segment call TRBD1 is taken from the table without a DNA check. TRBV21-1 has pseudogene status. This CDR3 is built from 17 residues.

V usage is TRBV5-1 and J usage is TRBJ2-3; D might be TRBD1 (6 bases). Germline CDR1 SGHRS, CDR2 YFSETQ. The CDR3 spans 14 residues. Trimming left V 7 bases short and J 6 bases short, with 18 bases between. Here the CDR3 DNA reads TGCGCCAGCGCCGGGGCAGGGGCCATGGATACGCAGTATTTT. The encoded protein is CASAGAGAMDTQYF.